The clone carrying this T cell receptor beta chain was counted only a few times. The data were obtained in a study of blood T cell repertoires in COVID-19. TCRdb's table, derived via immunoSEQ multiplex PCR, lists solely in-frame clones and lacks some. The data contain about 120,000 clones, roughly 84% of them seen just once; the ten biggest clones take up roughly 4%. The V gene's germline CDR1 is SGHTA and CDR2 FQGTGA. Trimming took 5 bases from V and 1 from J; bases not matched to a gene: 4. CDR3 length: 14 amino acids. This TCR was recovered from a woman in her thirties who had recovered from COVID-19. The chain employs TRBV7-3 and TRBJ1-1, with TRBD1 matching 7 bases. What was sequenced was PBMCs or T cells enriched from blood (not recorded which). The CDR3 is CASSHRGGNTEAFF. The CDR3 DNA is TGTGCCAGCAGCCACAGGGGAGGGAACACTGAAGCTTTCTTT.